The 8 T cell receptor beta chains below all came from one sample that was sequenced in a study of T cells in tumors after PD-1 blockade. Using immunoSEQ multiplex PCR, the repertoire was profiled, and TCRdb retains in-frame clones only, with some absent. The repertoire holds about 33,000 clones, with around 78% as singletons. The starting material was PBMCs, obtained before anti-PD-1 treatment. The receptors were sampled from a human donor with basal cell carcinoma.

The chain joins TRBV27 to TRBJ1-4; 11 nucleotides match TRBD1. CDR1 and CDR2 from the germline V gene are MNHEY and SMNVEV (reference sequence). The CDR3 runs to 15 residues. V shed 5 bases and J 5 bases; nucleotides not matched to a gene: 4. DNA for the CDR3: TGTGCCAGCAGTCCCGGGACAGGGGGAAATGAAAAACTGTTTTTT. This sequence encodes CASSPGTGGNEKLFF. The full variable domain, its missing parts supplied by reference TRBV27 and TRBJ1-4, is EAQVTQNPRYLITVTGKKLTVTCSQNMNHEYMSWYRQDPGLGLRQIYYSMNVEVTDKGDVPEGYKVSRKEKRNFPLILESPSPNQTSLYFCASSPGTGGNEKLFFGSGTQLSVL.

The rearrangement links TRBV7-9 to TRBJ2-7, with 8 bases lining up with TRBD2. Germline-derived CDR1 and CDR2 are SEHNR and FQNEAQ (reference sequence). The V and J ends lost 2 bases and 6 bases, in that order; junction bases with no gene match: 3. The CDR3 contains 13 residues. CDR3 bases: TGTGCCAGCAGCTTAACGAGCGGGGGCGAGCAGTACTTC. Amino acid sequence: CASSLTSGGEQYF.

The chain uses TRBV6-2 or TRBV6-3 and TRBJ2-3; D possibly matches TRBD1 or TRBD2 (5 bases each). V gave up 6 bases and J gave up 14 bases, with 18 bases separating them. Germline CDR1 MNHEY, CDR2 SVGEGT. The CDR3 length is 12 residues. CDR3 residues: CASSPRGLHRYF. The CDR3 coding sequence is TGTGCCAGCAGCCCACGGGGCCTCCACAGGTATTTT.

The chain employs TRBV24-1 and TRBJ1-4; D may be TRBD1 (5 bases). The CDR3 contains 13 residues. Germline lookup yields CDR1 KGHDR and CDR2 SFDVKD. The V gene lost 1 base and the J gene lost 8 bases, with 7 bases spanning the gap. CDR3: CATSDFQGEKLFF. For the CDR3, the DNA is TGTGCCACCAGTGATTTCCAGGGCGAAAAACTGTTTTTT.

The V and J genes are TRBV19 and TRBJ2-1; the D call may be TRBD1 or TRBD2 (5 bases each). Germline V lookup: CDR1 LNHDA, CDR2 SQIVND (reference sequence). Trimming stripped 4 bases from V and 6 bases from J, with 10 bases between. The CDR3 runs to 13 residues. The CDR3 sequence is CASSTTGLNEQFF. In nucleotides, the CDR3 is TGTGCCAGTAGTACTACAGGACTCAATGAGCAGTTCTTC. Combining the CDR3 with reference TRBV19 and TRBJ2-1 gives the whole variable domain DGGITQSPKYLFRKEGQNVTLSCEQNLNHDAMYWYRQDPGQGLRLIYYSQIVNDFQKGDIAEGYSVSREKKESFPLTVTSAQKNPTAFYLCASSTTGLNEQFFGPGTRLTVL.

This clone has only one observation. The rearrangement links TRBV9 to TRBJ2-6; TRBD1 agrees at 9 bases. The germline gives CDR1 SGDLS, CDR2 YYNGEE. This CDR3 spans 19 amino acids. Trimming took 2 bases from V and 0 from J; bases not matched to a gene: 9. The DNA for the CDR3 is TGTGCCAGCAGCGTCCCTTTGGACAGGGGTCACTCTGGGGCCAACGTCCTGACTTTC. It encodes CASSVPLDRGHSGANVLTF.

This clone was seen a handful of times. The chain employs TRBV4-1 and TRBJ2-7; 11 nucleotides match TRBD2. Germline-derived CDR1 and CDR2 are MGHRA and YSYEKL. This CDR3 contains 18 residues. J was trimmed by 4 bases and V by 2 bases; bases with no gene match: 13. The CDR3 nucleotides are TGCGCCAGCAGCCAATCTAGCGGGGGGATCCCCTATCCTTACGAGCAGTACTTC. This codes for CASSQSSGGIPYPYEQYF.

This chain links TRBV27 with TRBJ2-7, with TRBD2 matching 7 bases. The trim removed 8 bases at V and 5 bases at J, leaving 21 bases unmatched. This CDR3 is built from 17 residues. CDR1 MNHEY and CDR2 SMNVEV come from the germline V gene (reference sequence). CDR3 DNA: TGTGCCAGCTCCTCCATGGGGGAGGGGCTAAGGGATAACGAGCAGTACTTC. Translating gives CASSSMGEGLRDNEQYF.